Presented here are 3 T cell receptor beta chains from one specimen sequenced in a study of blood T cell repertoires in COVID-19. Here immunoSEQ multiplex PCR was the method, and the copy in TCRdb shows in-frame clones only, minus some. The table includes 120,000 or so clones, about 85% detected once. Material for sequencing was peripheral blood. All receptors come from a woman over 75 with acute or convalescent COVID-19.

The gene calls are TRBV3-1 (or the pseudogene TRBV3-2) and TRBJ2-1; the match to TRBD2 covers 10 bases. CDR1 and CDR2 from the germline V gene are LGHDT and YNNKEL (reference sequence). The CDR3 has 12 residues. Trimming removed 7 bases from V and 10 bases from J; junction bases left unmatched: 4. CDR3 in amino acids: CASTSGGVEQFF. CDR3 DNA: TGTGCCAGCACCAGCGGGGGGGTGGAGCAGTTCTTC.

CDR3 sequence (DNA): TGTGCCAGCAGCTCCGCCGAGAGTGAAGCTTTCTTT. This encodes CASSSAESEAFF. This chain links TRBV7-9 with TRBJ1-1; D not resolved. Germline V gives CDR1 SEHNR, CDR2 FQNEAQ (reference sequence). The CDR3 runs to 12 residues. Trimming removed 4 bases at V and 7 bases at J, with 10 bases between. The full variable domain, in which reference TRBV7-9 and TRBJ1-1 provide the parts outside the CDR3, is DTGVSQNPRHKITKRGQNVTFRCDPISEHNRLYWYRQTLGQGPEFLTYFQNEAQLEKSRLLSDRFSAERPKGSFSTLEIQRTEQGDSAMYLCASSSAESEAFFGQGTRLTVV.

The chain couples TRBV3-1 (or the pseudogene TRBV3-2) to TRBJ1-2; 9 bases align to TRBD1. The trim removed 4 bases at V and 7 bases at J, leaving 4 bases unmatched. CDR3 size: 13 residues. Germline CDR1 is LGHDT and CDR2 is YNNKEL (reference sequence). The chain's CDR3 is CASSLLTGGGYTF. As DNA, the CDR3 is TGTGCCAGCAGCCTTTTGACAGGGGGTGGCTACACCTTC.